This T cell receptor beta chain emerged from a study of blood T cell repertoires in COVID-19. About the study: Material from acute and convalescent COVID-19 was sourced from the United States, Italy and Spain. T cells, B-cell-depleted T cells, or PBMCs provided the cDNA or gDNA that served as material.

Under the authors' procedure: It was from reference gene primer amplification that nucleated cell counts were estimated. The data were produced by immunoSEQ multiplex PCR, yet TCRdb's version contains in-frame clones alone and is incomplete. V and J calls and clone size are given by that table; D and trimming were obtained from the DNA. The sample has around 280,000 clones, approximately 83% seen once. Trimming left V 3 bases short and J 4 bases short, with 9 bases between. The CDR3 is 14 amino acids. The germline V gene encodes CDR1 SGHVS and CDR2 FNYEAQ. The sample taken for sequencing was peripheral blood. The receptor was derived from a woman aged 30 to 39 who had recovered from COVID-19. This sequence joins TRBV7-6 and TRBJ2-2, with TRBD1 as a possible D gene (5 bases). The CDR3 spells CASSFFQGTGELFF. DNA of the CDR3: TGTGCCAGCAGCTTTTTCCAGGGCACCGGGGAGCTGTTTTTT.